This T cell receptor (beta chain) originates from a study of cytomegalovirus exposure and HLA in healthy donors. Overall study context: The Caucasian-associated ancestry cluster contained about four fifths of the approximately 430 genotyped donors.

Germline V gene data show CDR1 as SGHAT and CDR2 as FQDESV (reference sequence). CDR3 size: 15 residues. The trim removed 5 bases at V and 0 bases at J, leaving 3 bases unmatched. Primers: 60 Vbeta forward and 13 Jbeta reverse. Here immunoSEQ multiplex PCR was the method, and the copy in TCRdb shows in-frame clones only, minus some. Of about 88,000 clones listed, roughly 69% were seen once; the top ten hold 2.7%. Whole-study results and caveats: The classifier, whose performance was assessed in both the original and validation cohorts, reportedly diagnosed cytomegalovirus status with high specificity and sensitivity. Researchers reported in a later analysis that a missense DCLRE1C variant was tied to TCR beta V- and J-gene trimming. Most TCR sequences showed up rarely, but some public TCRs showed up in many donors.

Of note for this clone: Antigen specificity is unknown.

This TCR was sampled from a man aged 50 to 59 in good health and CMV-seronegative. The chain is built from TRBV11-1 and TRBJ2-1; 8 nucleotides agree with TRBD2. Sequenced input: PBMCs. The CDR3 region is CASSRSGSSYNEQFF. The DNA of the CDR3 is TGTGCCAGCAGCCGGAGCGGGAGCTCCTACAATGAGCAGTTCTTC. Supplemented by reference TRBV11-1 and TRBJ2-1, the full variable domain reads EAEVAQSPRYKITEKSQAVAFWCDPISGHATLYWYRQILGQGPELLVQFQDESVVDDSQLPKDRFSAERLKGVDSTLKIQPAELGDSAMYLCASSRSGSSYNEQFFGPGTRLTVL.